The entry that follows covers one T cell receptor (beta chain) sequence. Drawing of blood for sampling happened at baseline, at cycle 4 day 1, and at cycle 7 day 1. Profiled with immunoSEQ multiplex PCR; TCRdb holds only in-frame clones, not every one. The repertoire has some 140,000 clones, just over 90% of them found once; the top ten carry roughly 0.94%. The data belong to a study of OX40 agonist ivuxolimab in advanced cancers. About the research overall: Eligibility admitted prior anti-PD-1, anti-PD-L1 or anti-CTLA-4 therapy; around 38% had some.

The CDR3 totals 15 residues. Germline CDR1 reads SEHNR; CDR2 reads FQNEAQ (reference sequence). Unmatched junction bases numbered 7, after V lost 2 bases and J lost 7 bases. Material: CD4+ or CD8+ T cells sorted from blood, obtained in a trial of the OX40 agonist ivuxolimab. The TCR originated in an adult with an advanced solid tumor such as melanoma, head and neck, liver or kidney cancer. The genes are TRBV7-9 and TRBJ2-7; TRBD2 matches at 11 bases. Here the CDR3 DNA reads TGTGCCAGCAGCTTAACGGTCGCTAGCGGGAGGGAGCAGTACTTC. Protein product: CASSLTVASGREQYF.